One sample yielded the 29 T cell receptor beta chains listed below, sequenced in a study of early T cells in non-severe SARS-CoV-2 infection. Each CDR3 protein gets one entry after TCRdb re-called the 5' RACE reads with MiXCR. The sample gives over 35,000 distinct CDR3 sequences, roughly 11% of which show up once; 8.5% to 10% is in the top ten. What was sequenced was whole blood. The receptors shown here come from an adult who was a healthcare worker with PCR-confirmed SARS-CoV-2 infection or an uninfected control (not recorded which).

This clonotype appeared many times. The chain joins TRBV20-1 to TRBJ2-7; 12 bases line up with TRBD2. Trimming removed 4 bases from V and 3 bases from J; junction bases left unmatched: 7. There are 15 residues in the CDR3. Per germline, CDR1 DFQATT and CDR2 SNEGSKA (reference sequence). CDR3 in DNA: TGCAGTGCTACATATAGGACTAGCGGGGACTACGAGCAGTACTTC. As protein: CSATYRTSGDYEQYF.

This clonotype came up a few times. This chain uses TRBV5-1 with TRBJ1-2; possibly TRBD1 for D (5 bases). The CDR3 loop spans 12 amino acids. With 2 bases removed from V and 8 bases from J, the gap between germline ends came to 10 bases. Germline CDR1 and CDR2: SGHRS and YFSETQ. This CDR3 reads CASSLAGDGYTF. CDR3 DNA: TGCGCCAGCAGCTTAGCCGGGGACGGCTACACCTTC.

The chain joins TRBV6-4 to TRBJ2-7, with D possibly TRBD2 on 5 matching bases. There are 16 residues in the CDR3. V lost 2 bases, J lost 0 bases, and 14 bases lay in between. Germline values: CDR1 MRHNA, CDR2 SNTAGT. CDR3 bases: TGTGCCAGCAGTGACCCGACGGAGGCTAGCTCCTACGAGCAGTACTTC. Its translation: CASSDPTEASSYEQYF.

CDR3 region: CASSTGTQGATNEKLFF. The CDR3 DNA reads TGTGCCAGCAGTACAGGGACCCAAGGGGCAACTAATGAAAAACTGTTTTTT. The V gene is TRBV28, the J gene TRBJ1-4; weak D call: TRBD1 (6 bases). Germline-derived CDR1 and CDR2 are MDHEN and SYDVKM. V was clipped by 5 bases and J by 0 bases, with 16 bases between them. The CDR3 runs to 17 residues.

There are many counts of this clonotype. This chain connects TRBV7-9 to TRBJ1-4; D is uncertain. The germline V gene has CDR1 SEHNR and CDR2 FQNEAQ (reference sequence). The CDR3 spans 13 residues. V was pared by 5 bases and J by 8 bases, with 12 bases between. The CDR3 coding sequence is TGTGCCAGCAGCCGACCTGAGGGAGAAAAACTGTTTTTT. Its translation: CASSRPEGEKLFF. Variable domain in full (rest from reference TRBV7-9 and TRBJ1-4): DTGVSQNPRHKITKRGQNVTFRCDPISEHNRLYWYRQTLGQGPEFLTYFQNEAQLEKSRLLSDRFSAERPKGSFSTLEIQRTEQGDSAMYLCASSRPEGEKLFFGSGTQLSVL.

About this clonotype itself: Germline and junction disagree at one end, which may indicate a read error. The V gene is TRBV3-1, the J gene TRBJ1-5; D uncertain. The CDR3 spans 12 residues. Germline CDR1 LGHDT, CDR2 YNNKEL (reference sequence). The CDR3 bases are TGTGTCAGCAGCCATCTTGGGCAGCCCCAGCATTTT. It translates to CVSSHLGQPQHF. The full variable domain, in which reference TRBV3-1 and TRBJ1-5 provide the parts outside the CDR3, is DTAVSQTPKYLVTQMGNDKSIKCEQNLGHDTMYWYKQDSKKFLKIMFSYNNKELIINETVPNRFSPKSPDKAHLNLHINSLELGDSAVYFCVSSHLGQPQHFGDGTRLSIL.

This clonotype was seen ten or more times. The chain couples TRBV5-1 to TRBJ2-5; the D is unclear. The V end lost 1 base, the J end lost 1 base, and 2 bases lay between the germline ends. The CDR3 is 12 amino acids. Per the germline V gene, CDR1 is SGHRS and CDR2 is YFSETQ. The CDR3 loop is CASSLSQETQYF. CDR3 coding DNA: TGCGCCAGCAGCTTGTCCCAAGAGACCCAGTACTTC.

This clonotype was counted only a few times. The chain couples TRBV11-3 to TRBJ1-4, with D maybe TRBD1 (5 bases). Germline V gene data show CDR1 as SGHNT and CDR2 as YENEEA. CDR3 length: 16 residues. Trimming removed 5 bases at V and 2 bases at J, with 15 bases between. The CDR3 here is CASSRTQAGTNEKLFF. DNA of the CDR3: TGTGCCAGCAGCCGGACACAGGCAGGGACTAATGAAAAACTGTTTTTT. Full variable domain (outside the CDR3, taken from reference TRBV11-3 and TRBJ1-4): EAGVVQSPRYKIIEKKQPVAFWCNPISGHNTLYWYLQNLGQGPELLIRYENEEAVDDSQLPKDRFSAERLKGVDSTLKIQPAELGDSAVYLCASSRTQAGTNEKLFFGSGTQLSVL.

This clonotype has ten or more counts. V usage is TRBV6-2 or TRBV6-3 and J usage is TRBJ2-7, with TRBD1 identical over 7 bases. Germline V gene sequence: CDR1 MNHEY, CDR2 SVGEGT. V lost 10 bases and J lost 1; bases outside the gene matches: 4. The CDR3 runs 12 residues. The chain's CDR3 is CATTTGSYEQYF. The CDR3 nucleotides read TGTGCCACAACGACAGGGTCCTACGAGCAGTACTTC.

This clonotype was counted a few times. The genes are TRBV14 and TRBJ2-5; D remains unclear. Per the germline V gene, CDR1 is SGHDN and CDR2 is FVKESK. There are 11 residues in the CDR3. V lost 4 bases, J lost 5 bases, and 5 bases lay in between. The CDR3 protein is CASSRRETQYF. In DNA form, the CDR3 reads TGTGCCAGCAGCCGAAGGGAGACCCAGTACTTC.

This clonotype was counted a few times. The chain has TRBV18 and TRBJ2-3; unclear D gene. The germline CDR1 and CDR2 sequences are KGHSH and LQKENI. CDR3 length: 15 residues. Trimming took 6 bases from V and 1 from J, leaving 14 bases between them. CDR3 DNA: TGTGCCAGCTCGGGCAGAAACGTAGGCACAGATACGCAGTATTTT. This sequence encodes CASSGRNVGTDTQYF.

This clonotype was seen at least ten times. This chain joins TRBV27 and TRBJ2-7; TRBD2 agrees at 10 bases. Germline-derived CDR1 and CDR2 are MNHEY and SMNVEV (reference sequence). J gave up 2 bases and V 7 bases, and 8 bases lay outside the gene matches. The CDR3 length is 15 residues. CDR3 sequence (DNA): TGTGCCAGCATCCCTCTAGCGGGGGAGACCTACGAGCAGTACTTC. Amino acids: CASIPLAGETYEQYF.

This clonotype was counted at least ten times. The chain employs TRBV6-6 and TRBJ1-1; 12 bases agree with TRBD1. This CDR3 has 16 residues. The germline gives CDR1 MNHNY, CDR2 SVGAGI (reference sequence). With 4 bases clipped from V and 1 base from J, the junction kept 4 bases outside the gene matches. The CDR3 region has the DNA TGTGCCAGCAGTTCCCGGGACAGGGGGCGGAACACTGAAGCTTTCTTT. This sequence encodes CASSSRDRGRNTEAFF.

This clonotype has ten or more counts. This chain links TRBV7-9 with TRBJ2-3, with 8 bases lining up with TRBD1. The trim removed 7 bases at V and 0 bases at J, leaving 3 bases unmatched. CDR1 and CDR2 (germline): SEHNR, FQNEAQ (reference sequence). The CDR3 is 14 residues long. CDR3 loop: CASTRQGSTDTQYF. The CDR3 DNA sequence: TGTGCCAGCACTAGACAGGGGAGCACAGATACGCAGTATTTT.

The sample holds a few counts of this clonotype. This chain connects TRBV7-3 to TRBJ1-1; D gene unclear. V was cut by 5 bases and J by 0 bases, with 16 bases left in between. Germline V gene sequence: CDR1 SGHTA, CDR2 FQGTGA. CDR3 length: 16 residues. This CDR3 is CASSPQPPLMNTEAFF. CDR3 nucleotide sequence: TGTGCCAGCAGCCCACAGCCTCCCCTTATGAACACTGAAGCTTTCTTT.

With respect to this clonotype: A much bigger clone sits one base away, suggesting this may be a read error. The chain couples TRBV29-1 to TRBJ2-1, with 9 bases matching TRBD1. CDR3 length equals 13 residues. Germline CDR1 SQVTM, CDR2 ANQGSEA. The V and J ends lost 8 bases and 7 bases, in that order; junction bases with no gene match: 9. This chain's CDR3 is CSLVQGAGNEQFF. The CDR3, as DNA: TGCAGCCTCGTACAGGGGGCGGGAAATGAGCAGTTCTTC.

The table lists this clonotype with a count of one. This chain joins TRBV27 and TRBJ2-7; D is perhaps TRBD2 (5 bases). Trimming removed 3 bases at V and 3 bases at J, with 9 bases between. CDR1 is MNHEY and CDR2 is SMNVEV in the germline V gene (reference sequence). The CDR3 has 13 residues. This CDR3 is CASSFSDCYEQYF. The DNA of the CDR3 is TGTGCCAGCAGTTTCTCGGACTGCTACGAGCAGTACTTC.

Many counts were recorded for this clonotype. CDR3 DNA: TGCAGCGTCCGACGTGAGACAGGGCCCTACGAGCAGTACTTC. Translating it yields CSVRRETGPYEQYF. The rearrangement uses TRBV29-1 and TRBJ2-7, with 7 positions matching TRBD1. The ends lost 6 bases at V and 2 bases at J; junction bases unmatched: 10. CDR3 length: 14 amino acids. Per germline, CDR1 SQVTM and CDR2 ANQGSEA.

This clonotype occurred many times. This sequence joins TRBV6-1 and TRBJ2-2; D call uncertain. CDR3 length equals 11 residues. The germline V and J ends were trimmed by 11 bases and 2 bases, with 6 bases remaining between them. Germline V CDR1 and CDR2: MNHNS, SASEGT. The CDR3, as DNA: TGTGCCTCCGGAAACACCGGGGAGCTGTTTTTT. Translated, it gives CASGNTGELFF.

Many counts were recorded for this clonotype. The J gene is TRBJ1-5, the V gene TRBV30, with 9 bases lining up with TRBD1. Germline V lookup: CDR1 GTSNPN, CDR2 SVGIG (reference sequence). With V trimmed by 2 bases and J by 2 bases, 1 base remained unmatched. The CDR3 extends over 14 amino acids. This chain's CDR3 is CAWSRTGGNQPQHF. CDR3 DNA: TGTGCCTGGAGTAGGACAGGGGGCAATCAGCCCCAGCATTTT.

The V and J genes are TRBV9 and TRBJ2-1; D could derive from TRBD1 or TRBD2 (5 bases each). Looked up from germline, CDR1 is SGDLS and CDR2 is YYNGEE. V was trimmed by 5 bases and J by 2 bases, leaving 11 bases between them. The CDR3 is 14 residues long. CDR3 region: CASSMGVTYNEQFF. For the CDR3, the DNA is TGTGCCAGCAGTATGGGGGTCACCTACAATGAGCAGTTCTTC. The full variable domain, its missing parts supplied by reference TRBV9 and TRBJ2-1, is DSGVTQTPKHLITATGQRVTLRCSPRSGDLSVYWYQQSLDQGLQFLIQYYNGEERAKGNILERFSAQQFPDLHSELNLSSLELGDSALYFCASSMGVTYNEQFFGPGTRLTVL.

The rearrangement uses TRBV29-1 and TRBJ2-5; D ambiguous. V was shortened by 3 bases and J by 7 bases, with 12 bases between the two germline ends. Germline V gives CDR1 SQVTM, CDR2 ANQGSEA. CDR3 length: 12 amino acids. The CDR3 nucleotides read TGCAGCGTTGAGGTATCGCTCGGGACCCAGTACTTC. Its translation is CSVEVSLGTQYF.

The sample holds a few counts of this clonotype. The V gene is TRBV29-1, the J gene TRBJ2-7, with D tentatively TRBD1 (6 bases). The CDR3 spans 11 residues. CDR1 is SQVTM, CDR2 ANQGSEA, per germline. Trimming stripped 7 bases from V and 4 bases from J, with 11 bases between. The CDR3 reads CSGQQGYEQYF. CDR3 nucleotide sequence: TGCAGCGGCCAACAGGGTTACGAGCAGTACTTC.

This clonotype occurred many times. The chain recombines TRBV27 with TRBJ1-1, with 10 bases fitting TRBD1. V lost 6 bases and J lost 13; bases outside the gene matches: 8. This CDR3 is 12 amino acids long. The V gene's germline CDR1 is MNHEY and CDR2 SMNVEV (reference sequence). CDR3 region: CASSFRTGGLFF. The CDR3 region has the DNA TGTGCCAGCAGCTTCCGGACAGGGGGACTTTTCTTT.

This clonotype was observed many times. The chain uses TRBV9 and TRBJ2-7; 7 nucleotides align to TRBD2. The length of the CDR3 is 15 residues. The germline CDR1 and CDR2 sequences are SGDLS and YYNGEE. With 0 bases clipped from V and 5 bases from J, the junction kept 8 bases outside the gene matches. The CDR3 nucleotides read TGTGCCAGCAGCGTAGCCCCGGGACTAAACGACGAGCAGTACTTC. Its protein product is CASSVAPGLNDEQYF.

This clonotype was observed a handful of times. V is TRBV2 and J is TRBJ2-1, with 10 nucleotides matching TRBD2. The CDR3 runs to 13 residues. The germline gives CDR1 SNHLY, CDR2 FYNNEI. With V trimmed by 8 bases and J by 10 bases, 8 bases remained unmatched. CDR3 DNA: TGTGCCAGCCAGACAGCACTAGCGGGGGAGCAGTTCTTC. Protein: CASQTALAGEQFF.

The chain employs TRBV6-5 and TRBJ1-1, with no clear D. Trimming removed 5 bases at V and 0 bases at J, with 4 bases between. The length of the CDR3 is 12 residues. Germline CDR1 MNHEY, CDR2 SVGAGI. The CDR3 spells CASSRMNTEAFF. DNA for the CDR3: TGTGCCAGCAGTAGAATGAACACTGAAGCTTTCTTT.

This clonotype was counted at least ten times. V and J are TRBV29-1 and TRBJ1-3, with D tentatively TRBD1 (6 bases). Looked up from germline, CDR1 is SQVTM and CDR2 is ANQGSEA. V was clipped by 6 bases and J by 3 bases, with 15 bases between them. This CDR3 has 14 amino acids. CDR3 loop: CSVEVAGVGNTIYF. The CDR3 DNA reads TGCAGCGTGGAGGTGGCAGGGGTTGGAAACACCATATATTTT.

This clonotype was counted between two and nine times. The CDR3 here is CASSYPPGQGALTQHF. The DNA for the CDR3 is TGTGCCAGCAGTTACCCTCCGGGACAGGGGGCTTTGACCCAGCATTTT. The V call is TRBV6-2 or TRBV6-3, the J call TRBJ1-5, with 12 bases fitting TRBD1. Germline V gene lookup returns CDR1 MNHEY and CDR2 SVGEGT. CDR3 length: 16 residues. The ends lost 2 bases at V and 11 bases at J; junction bases unmatched: 10.